The sequence of this TCR beta chain was determined in a study of beta chain features in type 1 diabetes. About the research overall: On cell yields, gender and age, patients and healthy donors were similar.

General observations from the study: There was a moderate but significant shortening of TCRB CDR3s in all four CD4+ subsets of Type 1 diabetes patients. Reads derived from cDNA could over-represent cells showing high TCR expression.

Looked up from germline, CDR1 is SGHRS and CDR2 is YFSETQ. This CDR3 spans 19 amino acids. Trimming pared 0 bases from V and 3 bases from J, leaving 25 bases between. Note on this clone: Its antigen is undetermined.

Expressed TCRB transcripts were sequenced, since all the RNA that had been isolated was reverse transcribed. TCRdb's table, derived via immunoSEQ multiplex PCR, lists solely in-frame clones and lacks some. The table shows under 850,000 clones, with around an eighth occurring only once. V is TRBV5-1 and J is TRBJ2-7, with D possibly being TRBD1 (6 bases). The receptor comes from a man younger than 35 with type 1 diabetes. Sequenced: naive CD4+ T cells from blood. DNA for the CDR3: TGCGCCAGCAGCTTGGCCAGTCAGGGGCAGGTGAACTTCTTCTACGAGCAGTACTTC. Translated: CASSLASQGQVNFFYEQYF.